This T cell receptor (beta chain) was identified in a study of T cell repertoires in cytomegalovirus infection. Study-level background: Used in the study were CMV epitopes, some recently identified and HLA-C-restricted, others well-studied and HLA-B-restricted. Evidence of both CMV infection and a matching HLA type came from public TCR beta signatures.

The germline gives CDR1 MDHEN, CDR2 SYDVKM. With 3 bases removed from V and 5 bases from J, the gap between germline ends came to 10 bases. The CDR3 extends over 14 amino acids. This clonotype was counted a few times. The antigen remains undetermined. One entry per CDR3 protein results from TCRdb running MiXCR on the reads. Of about 340,000 distinct CDR3 sequences in the sample, approximately 32% are singletons; the top ten hold about 20%. The chain carries TRBV28 and TRBJ1-4; D may be TRBD1 (5 bases). The TCR comes from a human donor in good health (CMV status not recorded). Some clones in this sample may be carry-over from other donors' samples. The sequenced sample was cultured PBMCs, obtained from culture after CMV antigen stimulation. CDR3 loop: CASSFMDKNEKLFF. The CDR3 DNA reads as TGTGCCAGCAGTTTCATGGACAAGAATGAAAAACTGTTTTTT.